The rows below give T cell receptor beta chains drawn from one sample of a study of T cell responses to AZD1222 COVID-19 vaccine. Produced via immunoSEQ multiplex PCR; TCRdb's table is partial and in-frame only. This sample yields under 85,000 clones, of which less than 95% are seen a single time; about 3.5% belongs to the top ten. The sample here was peripheral blood, taken 28 days after the second AZD1222 dose. The receptors shown here come from an adult who received the AZD1222 COVID-19 vaccine. The CDR3 runs from the conserved cysteine through the conserved F or W.

v_call,j_call,cdr3_length,cdr3_aa
TRBV19,TRBJ1-1,14,CASALGTLNTEAFF
TRBV18,TRBJ2-7,15,CASSPQVTGTYEQYF
TRBV12-3/TRBV12-4,TRBJ1-2,11,CASRANRENTF
TRBV10-3,TRBJ1-1,15,CAISGYAKMNTEAFF
TRBV19,TRBJ1-3,15,CASPSTGRTGNTIYF
TRBV6-5,TRBJ1-5,14,CASSSQDGNQPQHF
TRBV11-3,TRBJ2-6,15,CASSFQRSGANVLTF
TRBV7-8,TRBJ2-3,14,CASSLTVAADTQYF
TRBV2,TRBJ1-3,13,CASRGKGARTIYF
TRBV29-1,TRBJ2-1,11,CSVGVTTEQFF
TRBV29-1,TRBJ1-2,12,CSVWTKTDGYTF
TRBV5-6,TRBJ1-6,16,CASSLGLGAPDSPLHF
TRBV28,TRBJ1-5,16,CASTSLRQGGGQPQHF
TRBV4-2,TRBJ1-5,14,CASSPASTDQPQHF
TRBV5-1,TRBJ1-3,18,CASSSAYGQGAYGNTIYF
TRBV24-1,TRBJ1-5,14,CATSDPGQSRAQHF